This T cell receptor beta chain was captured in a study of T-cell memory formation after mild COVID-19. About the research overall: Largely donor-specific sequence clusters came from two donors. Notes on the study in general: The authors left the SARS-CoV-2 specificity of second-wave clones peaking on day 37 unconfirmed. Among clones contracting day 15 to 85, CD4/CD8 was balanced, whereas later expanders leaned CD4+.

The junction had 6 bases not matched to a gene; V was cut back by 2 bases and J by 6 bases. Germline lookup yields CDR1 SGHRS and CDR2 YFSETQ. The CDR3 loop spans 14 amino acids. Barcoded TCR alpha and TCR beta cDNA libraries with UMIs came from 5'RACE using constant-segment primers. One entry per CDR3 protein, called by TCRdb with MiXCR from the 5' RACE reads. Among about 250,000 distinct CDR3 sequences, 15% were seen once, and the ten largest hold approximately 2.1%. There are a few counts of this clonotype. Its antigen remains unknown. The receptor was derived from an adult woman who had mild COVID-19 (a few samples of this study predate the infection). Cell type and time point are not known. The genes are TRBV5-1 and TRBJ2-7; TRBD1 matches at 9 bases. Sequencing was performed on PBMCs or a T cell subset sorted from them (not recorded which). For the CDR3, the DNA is TGCGCCAGCAGCTTCGGACAGGGGACCTCCGAGCAGTACTTC. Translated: CASSFGQGTSEQYF.